These T cell receptor beta chains were read from a single sample in a study of blood T cells in healthy people across ages. MiXCR, run by TCRdb on the 5' RACE reads, gives a single entry per CDR3 protein. The sample includes hundreds of thousands of distinct CDR3 sequences, around 25% seen only once; the top ten take 9.4%. These sequences were also reported in another study, on T cells of mothers and their children.

Sequenced: blood. The receptors stem from a boy younger than 18 in good health. The conserved cysteine and the conserved F or W are not part of the CDR3 here. A D gene is named only where the DNA matches it firmly.

j_gene: TRBJ2-5; v_gene: TRBV20-1; d_gene: TRBD2; CDR3aa: SAGAPLAVQETQY
j_gene: TRBJ2-5; v_gene: TRBV2; d_gene: TRBD2; CDR3aa: ARQGAGGSETQY
j_gene: TRBJ2-1; v_gene: TRBV5-1; d_gene: NA; CDR3aa: ASSGGLWRDEQF
j_gene: TRBJ2-7; v_gene: TRBV28; d_gene: NA; CDR3aa: ASSPVTGGEQY
j_gene: TRBJ1-1; v_gene: TRBV6-1; d_gene: NA; CDR3aa: ASRRGFTEAF
j_gene: TRBJ2-5; v_gene: TRBV20-1; d_gene: NA; CDR3aa: SARDRAPETQY
j_gene: TRBJ1-2; v_gene: TRBV27; d_gene: NA; CDR3aa: ASSFQQGNGYT
j_gene: TRBJ2-5; v_gene: TRBV4-1; d_gene: TRBD1; CDR3aa: ASSLPYPTGLETQY
j_gene: TRBJ2-2; v_gene: TRBV6-5; d_gene: NA; CDR3aa: ASSYSAENGPGELF
j_gene: TRBJ2-7; v_gene: TRBV12-3/TRBV12-4; d_gene: NA; CDR3aa: ASSQDSHSYEQY
j_gene: TRBJ2-5; v_gene: TRBV7-9; d_gene: NA; CDR3aa: ASSFPVGTWYQETQY
j_gene: TRBJ2-5; v_gene: TRBV28; d_gene: NA; CDR3aa: ASTGLRYQETQY
j_gene: TRBJ2-7; v_gene: TRBV5-4; d_gene: NA; CDR3aa: ASSLTGSLYEQY
j_gene: TRBJ2-7; v_gene: TRBV13; d_gene: TRBD1; CDR3aa: ASSGREGRGSYEQY
j_gene: TRBJ1-3; v_gene: TRBV7-9; d_gene: TRBD1; CDR3aa: ASSSQTGAFGNTIY
j_gene: TRBJ1-4; v_gene: TRBV29-1; d_gene: NA; CDR3aa: SGQDGYNEKLF
j_gene: TRBJ2-5; v_gene: TRBV5-1; d_gene: TRBD2; CDR3aa: ASSLVPIAGVAQY
j_gene: TRBJ2-6; v_gene: TRBV29-1; d_gene: TRBD1; CDR3aa: SASTGASGASVLT
j_gene: TRBJ1-2; v_gene: TRBV27; d_gene: TRBD1; CDR3aa: ASSFTRGANYGYT
j_gene: NA; v_gene: TRBV28; d_gene: TRBD1; CDR3aa: ASSRQGNSYEQY
j_gene: TRBJ2-7; v_gene: TRBV11-3; d_gene: NA; CDR3aa: ASGRLDSYEQY
j_gene: TRBJ1-4; v_gene: TRBV25-1; d_gene: NA; CDR3aa: ASSELRGATNEKLF
j_gene: TRBJ2-1; v_gene: TRBV9; d_gene: TRBD2; CDR3aa: ASSGRLAGVDEQF
j_gene: TRBJ1-2; v_gene: TRBV7-9; d_gene: NA; CDR3aa: ASSLALGAHGYT
j_gene: TRBJ1-2; v_gene: TRBV20-1; d_gene: TRBD1; CDR3aa: SAAHAGRDRFYGYT
j_gene: TRBJ2-7; v_gene: TRBV28; d_gene: TRBD1; CDR3aa: ASSPPRGRAYEQY
j_gene: TRBJ1-5; v_gene: TRBV2; d_gene: NA; CDR3aa: ASSEQLTVENQPQH
j_gene: TRBJ2-4; v_gene: TRBV12-5; d_gene: NA; CDR3aa: ASGLLGEDIQY
j_gene: TRBJ2-2; v_gene: TRBV27; d_gene: TRBD2; CDR3aa: ASSFRTSGRVDTGELF
j_gene: TRBJ2-4; v_gene: TRBV7-9; d_gene: NA; CDR3aa: ASSLDKNIQY
j_gene: TRBJ2-7; v_gene: TRBV6-2/TRBV6-3; d_gene: TRBD1; CDR3aa: ASSRDRGLHEQY
j_gene: TRBJ1-3; v_gene: TRBV20-1; d_gene: NA; CDR3aa: SALGRGGESYSGNTIY
j_gene: TRBJ1-2; v_gene: TRBV6-2/TRBV6-3; d_gene: NA; CDR3aa: ASSYTGNYGYT
j_gene: TRBJ2-2; v_gene: TRBV3-1; d_gene: NA; CDR3aa: ASSQNRLPTPGELF
j_gene: TRBJ2-3; v_gene: TRBV9; d_gene: NA; CDR3aa: ASSVVSVTDTQY
j_gene: TRBJ2-7; v_gene: TRBV20-1; d_gene: NA; CDR3aa: SAREGSYEQY
j_gene: TRBJ1-1; v_gene: TRBV11-1; d_gene: TRBD1; CDR3aa: AGGQDGVNTEAF
j_gene: TRBJ2-7; v_gene: TRBV6-1; d_gene: TRBD2; CDR3aa: ASSDASGRYEQY
j_gene: TRBJ2-1; v_gene: TRBV4-1; d_gene: NA; CDR3aa: ASSPDPGQLGEQF
j_gene: TRBJ2-1; v_gene: TRBV4-1; d_gene: TRBD1; CDR3aa: ASSRPSGTGGQF
j_gene: TRBJ2-1; v_gene: TRBV29-1; d_gene: TRBD2; CDR3aa: SVPSGSVIPYNEQF
j_gene: TRBJ2-7; v_gene: TRBV10-3; d_gene: NA; CDR3aa: AISDRDQGEEQY
j_gene: TRBJ2-4; v_gene: TRBV20-1; d_gene: TRBD2; CDR3aa: SKVPGGKNIQY
j_gene: TRBJ2-1; v_gene: TRBV10-3; d_gene: NA; CDR3aa: AISDERLVEQF
j_gene: NA; v_gene: TRBV7-2; d_gene: TRBD2; CDR3aa: ASSPIAGNYNEQF
j_gene: TRBJ2-3; v_gene: TRBV7-2; d_gene: NA; CDR3aa: ASSLKDADTQY
j_gene: TRBJ1-2; v_gene: TRBV12-3/TRBV12-4; d_gene: TRBD1; CDR3aa: ASSSGTAYT
j_gene: TRBJ1-4; v_gene: TRBV7-2; d_gene: NA; CDR3aa: ASATLGTKLF
j_gene: TRBJ2-5; v_gene: TRBV12-3/TRBV12-4; d_gene: NA; CDR3aa: ASSSSGAETQY
j_gene: TRBJ1-4; v_gene: TRBV29-1; d_gene: NA; CDR3aa: SVEAVEKLF
j_gene: TRBJ1-1; v_gene: TRBV7-2; d_gene: NA; CDR3aa: ASSPYPQNTEAF
j_gene: TRBJ2-1; v_gene: TRBV4-1; d_gene: NA; CDR3aa: ASSQEASANEQF
j_gene: TRBJ1-1; v_gene: TRBV12-3/TRBV12-4; d_gene: NA; CDR3aa: ASSWDEAF
j_gene: TRBJ2-1; v_gene: TRBV20-1; d_gene: NA; CDR3aa: SANPLATSSYNEQF
j_gene: NA; v_gene: TRBV20-1; d_gene: TRBD2; CDR3aa: SASSGGANEQF